Each of the 32 T cell receptor beta chains below was sequenced from the same sample in a study of cytomegalovirus exposure and HLA in healthy donors. The method was immunoSEQ multiplex PCR; TCRdb's version includes in-frame clones alone and lacks a portion of them. This sample has roughly 70,000 clones; over 85% occur once, and the top ten carry less than 2%. Sequences were obtained from PBMCs. The receptors were gathered from a young man in good health and CMV-seropositive.

This chain connects TRBV11-3 to TRBJ2-7; 8 nucleotides align to TRBD1. The trim removed 5 bases at V and 5 bases at J, leaving 8 bases unmatched. The CDR3 is made up of 14 amino acids. The germline gives CDR1 SGHNT, CDR2 YENEEA. The CDR3: CASSPRQGWDEQYF. In nucleotides, the CDR3 is TGTGCCAGCAGCCCCCGACAGGGGTGGGACGAGCAGTACTTC.

The chain combines TRBV21-1 with TRBJ2-1; TRBD1 reflects the table's D call only, with no check against the DNA. TRBV21-1 is a listed pseudogene. The CDR3 has 14 residues. The CDR3, as DNA: TGTGCCAGCAGCATAGCGGGCCACAACAATGAGCAGTTCTTC. Amino acids: CASSIAGHNNEQFF.

This chain links TRBV5-6 with TRBJ1-2; D gene unclear. Per germline, CDR1 SGHDT and CDR2 YYEEEE. This CDR3 is 17 amino acids long. The ends were cut back, 0 bases at V and 0 bases at J, with 15 bases in the middle. Here the CDR3 reads CASSLAPGSKANYGYTF. The DNA of the CDR3 is TGTGCCAGCAGCTTGGCTCCAGGCTCCAAAGCTAACTATGGCTACACCTTC. Looking up the rest from reference TRBV5-6 and TRBJ1-2 gives the full variable domain: DAGVTQSPTHLIKTRGQQVTLRCSPKSGHDTVSWYQQALGQGPQFIFQYYEEEERQRGNFPDRFSGHQFPNYSSELNVNALLLGDSALYLCASSLAPGSKANYGYTFGSGTRLTVV.

The chain uses TRBV5-8 and TRBJ1-2; D is unclear. With 0 bases removed from V and 3 bases from J, the gap between germline ends came to 9 bases. Germline lookup yields CDR1 SGHTS and CDR2 YDEGEE. This CDR3 spans 14 amino acids. CDR3 region: CASSLAGKYYGYTF. The CDR3, as DNA: TGTGCCAGCAGCTTGGCAGGCAAATACTATGGCTACACCTTC.

The chain combines TRBV11-2 with TRBJ2-5, with 10 nucleotides matching TRBD2. The CDR3 length is 16 residues. Germline lookup yields CDR1 SGHAT and CDR2 FQNNGV. Losses at the gene ends were 5 bases for V and 1 base for J; bases not matched to a gene: 7. The DNA of the CDR3 is TGTGCCAGCAGCAGGGGGCTAGCGGGGGTCCAAGAGACCCAGTACTTC. Its translation is CASSRGLAGVQETQYF.

The chain links TRBV2 to TRBJ2-7; a possible D gene is TRBD2 (6 bases). Trimming removed 5 bases at V and 2 bases at J, with 13 bases between. CDR3 length: 14 amino acids. Germline-derived CDR1 and CDR2 are SNHLY and FYNNEI. The chain's CDR3 is CASSPTSRAYEQYF. In nucleotides, the CDR3 is TGTGCCAGCAGTCCTACTAGCCGAGCCTACGAGCAGTACTTC.

J is TRBJ2-7 and V is TRBV18; possibly TRBD2 for D (6 bases). The CDR3 length is 16 residues. Germline V gene sequence: CDR1 KGHSH, CDR2 LQKENI. V gave up 6 bases and J gave up 0 bases, with 18 bases separating them. The CDR3 spells CASSPVGGISSYEQYF. The CDR3 nucleotides are TGTGCCAGCTCCCCCGTGGGCGGGATTAGCTCCTACGAGCAGTACTTC.

V usage is TRBV5-1 and J usage is TRBJ1-5, with 10 nucleotides matching TRBD1. Germline-derived CDR1 and CDR2 are SGHRS and YFSETQ. V lost 2 bases, J lost 5 bases, and 10 bases stayed unmatched. The CDR3 is 17 amino acids. The CDR3 protein is CASSLEPTGQGYQPQHF. CDR3 in DNA: TGCGCCAGCAGCTTAGAACCCACGGGACAGGGGTATCAGCCCCAGCATTTT.

The V call is TRBV5-1, the J call TRBJ1-4; 9 positions match TRBD1. V lost 4 bases and J lost 3; bases outside the gene matches: 1. The CDR3 extends over 14 amino acids. Germline V lookup: CDR1 SGHRS, CDR2 YFSETQ. The CDR3 loop reads CASSRQGANEKLFF. CDR3 DNA sequence: TGCGCCAGCAGCCGACAGGGGGCTAATGAAAAACTGTTTTTT.

This chain links TRBV30 with TRBJ1-5; D ambiguous. The CDR3 is 15 residues long. V was clipped by 0 bases and J by 1 base, with 10 bases between them. Germline lookup yields CDR1 GTSNPN and CDR2 SVGIG (reference sequence). CDR3 amino acids: CAWSVGGRSNQPQHF. The CDR3 DNA follows: TGTGCCTGGAGTGTAGGAGGTCGGAGCAATCAGCCCCAGCATTTT.

This clone was counted only a few times. This chain connects TRBV5-4 to TRBJ2-5; 7 bases map to TRBD2. Germline CDR1 is SGHNT and CDR2 is YYREEE (reference sequence). CDR3 length equals 15 residues. V shed 2 bases, J shed 0 bases, and the junction held 4 bases outside the gene matches. The CDR3 sequence is CASSLGTNYQETQYF. The CDR3 bases are TGTGCCAGCAGCTTAGGGACTAACTACCAAGAGACCCAGTACTTC. Supplemented by reference TRBV5-4 and TRBJ2-5, the full variable domain reads ETGVTQSPTHLIKTRGQQVTLRCSSQSGHNTVSWYQQALGQGPQFIFQYYREEENGRGNFPPRFSGLQFPNYSSELNVNALELDDSALYLCASSLGTNYQETQYFGPGTRLLVL.

The CDR3 loop reads CASTLAGTSDEQFF. DNA of the CDR3: TGTGCCAGTACCCTGGCAGGGACTAGCGATGAGCAGTTCTTC. The chain joins TRBV19 to TRBJ2-1; the match to TRBD2 covers 10 bases. Germline CDR1 reads LNHDA; CDR2 reads SQIVND (reference sequence). The CDR3 totals 14 residues. V lost 7 bases to trimming and J lost 8 bases; unmatched junction nucleotides: 8.

The chain links TRBV28 to TRBJ2-7; tentative D call: TRBD1 (5 bases). CDR1 and CDR2 (germline): MDHEN, SYDVKM. This CDR3 spans 15 amino acids. V was shortened by 3 bases and J by 5 bases, with 17 bases between the two germline ends. The chain's CDR3 is CASSFFGVGRNEQYF. In DNA form, the CDR3 reads TGTGCCAGCAGTTTTTTCGGCGTGGGGCGAAACGAGCAGTACTTC. Full variable domain (outside the CDR3, taken from reference TRBV28 and TRBJ2-7): DVKVTQSSRYLVKRTGEKVFLECVQDMDHENMFWYRQDPGLGLRLIYFSYDVKMKEKGDIPEGYSVSREKKERFSLILESASTNQTSMYLCASSFFGVGRNEQYFGPGTRLTVT.

The chain couples TRBV4-1 to TRBJ1-5; maybe TRBD1 (5 bases). Trimming took 4 bases from V and 1 from J, leaving 14 bases between them. CDR3 size: 16 residues. The germline V gene has CDR1 MGHRA and CDR2 YSYEKL. CDR3 loop: CASSRDLGGSNQPQHF. The CDR3 coding sequence is TGCGCCAGCAGCCGGGACCTCGGGGGGAGCAATCAGCCCCAGCATTTT.

This chain joins TRBV7-9 and TRBJ2-5, with D uncertain. Germline lookup yields CDR1 SEHNR and CDR2 FQNEAQ (reference sequence). V was trimmed by 5 bases and J by 2 bases, leaving 9 bases between them. The CDR3 has 13 residues. The CDR3 is CASSVIEQETQYF. The CDR3 DNA is TGTGCCAGCAGCGTGATTGAGCAAGAGACCCAGTACTTC. The full variable domain, rest sourced from reference TRBV7-9 and TRBJ2-5, is DTGVSQNPRHKITKRGQNVTFRCDPISEHNRLYWYRQTLGQGPEFLTYFQNEAQLEKSRLLSDRFSAERPKGSFSTLEIQRTEQGDSAMYLCASSVIEQETQYFGPGTRLLVL.

The CDR3 DNA follows: TGCGCCAGCAGTGAGTCTGACTTGTTCAACAATGAGCAGTTCTTC. Its protein is CASSESDLFNNEQFF. The J gene is TRBJ2-1, the V gene TRBV10-2; no clear D gene. The germline CDR1 and CDR2 sequences are WSHSY and SAAADI. The V gene lost 0 bases and the J gene lost 5 bases, with 11 bases spanning the gap. This CDR3 spans 15 amino acids.

V gene TRBV9 combines with J gene TRBJ2-1, with 8 bases fitting TRBD2. The V and J ends lost 2 bases and 6 bases, in that order; junction bases with no gene match: 7. The CDR3 length is 15 residues. The V gene's germline CDR1 is SGDLS and CDR2 YYNGEE. DNA for the CDR3: TGTGCCAGCAGCGTCCAAGCGGGGGAATTCAATGAGCAGTTCTTC. Its translation: CASSVQAGEFNEQFF.

The rearrangement joins TRBV7-3 to TRBJ1-2, with D tentatively TRBD1 (5 bases). The CDR3 spans 12 residues. Germline V gives CDR1 SGHTA, CDR2 FQGTGA. Trimming removed 5 bases from V and 9 bases from J, with 13 bases in between. This chain's CDR3 is CASSAARASYTF. The CDR3 DNA sequence: TGTGCCAGCAGCGCTGCCAGGGCGAGCTACACCTTC.

This clone has just one count. The chain is built from TRBV19 and TRBJ2-1; D is unclear. This CDR3 has 15 amino acids. Germline-derived CDR1 and CDR2 are LNHDA and SQIVND (reference sequence). Trimming left V 3 bases short and J 0 bases short, with 9 bases between. In DNA form, the CDR3 reads TGTGCCAGTAGTATCGACTCAAGCTCCTACAATGAGCAGTTCTTC. This encodes CASSIDSSSYNEQFF.

This clone was seen only once. This chain connects TRBV19 to TRBJ2-5; 12 bases agree with TRBD2. J gave up 4 bases and V 6 bases, and 9 bases lay outside the gene matches. The germline V gene encodes CDR1 LNHDA and CDR2 SQIVND (reference sequence). This CDR3 has 16 amino acids. Here the CDR3 DNA reads TGTGCCAGTAGCCGATCAACGGGACTAGCGGGAGAGACCCAGTACTTC. Translation: CASSRSTGLAGETQYF. Looking up the rest from reference TRBV19 and TRBJ2-5 gives the full variable domain: DGGITQSPKYLFRKEGQNVTLSCEQNLNHDAMYWYRQDPGQGLRLIYYSQIVNDFQKGDIAEGYSVSREKKESFPLTVTSAQKNPTAFYLCASSRSTGLAGETQYFGPGTRLLVL.

The chain carries TRBV2 and TRBJ1-1, with D possibly matching TRBD1 (5 bases). CDR3 length equals 13 residues. Trimming pared 4 bases from V and 4 bases from J, leaving 10 bases between. The V gene's germline CDR1 is SNHLY and CDR2 FYNNEI. The CDR3 protein is CASSVTVRTEAFF. CDR3 nucleotides: TGTGCCAGCAGTGTGACAGTACGCACTGAAGCTTTCTTT.

The chain combines TRBV6-1 with TRBJ2-7; a possible D gene is TRBD1 (5 bases). The germline V gene has CDR1 MNHNS and CDR2 SASEGT. The germline V and J ends were trimmed by 4 bases and 0 bases, with 10 bases remaining between them. The CDR3 consists of 14 residues. The CDR3 DNA reads TGTGCCAGCAGTGGTTACAGGAGCTCCTACGAGCAGTACTTC. Protein product: CASSGYRSSYEQYF.

The J gene is TRBJ2-1, the V gene TRBV7-3; 12 positions agree with TRBD2. The ends lost 2 bases at V and 7 bases at J; junction bases unmatched: 3. This CDR3 is 15 amino acids long. Germline assignment: CDR1 SGHTA and CDR2 FQGTGA. The CDR3 DNA follows: TGTGCCAGCAGCTTAGGGACTAGCGGGCGGAATGAGCAGTTCTTC. It yields the protein CASSLGTSGRNEQFF.

This clone was detected only once. J is TRBJ2-2 and V is TRBV5-4; 7 bases map to TRBD1. The CDR3 runs 12 residues. Germline trimming cut 3 bases from V and 8 bases from J; bases unmatched to any gene: 1. CDR1 is SGHNT, CDR2 YYREEE, per germline (reference sequence). CDR3: CASSWGQGELFF. Here the CDR3 DNA reads TGTGCCAGCAGCTGGGGACAGGGGGAGCTGTTTTTT.

The rearrangement uses TRBV10-3 and TRBJ2-7; 8 positions match TRBD1. V shed 6 bases and J 0 bases; nucleotides not matched to a gene: 7. Germline CDR1 ENHRY, CDR2 SYGVKD. CDR3 size: 15 residues. Here the CDR3 reads CAIRATGESSYEQYF. The CDR3 DNA sequence: TGTGCCATCAGGGCGACAGGGGAAAGCTCCTACGAGCAGTACTTC.

The V gene is TRBV6-5, the J gene TRBJ2-5; 7 nucleotides match TRBD1. The CDR3 contains 13 residues. V trimming: 8 bases; J trimming: 4 bases; junction bases outside the gene matches: 7. The germline CDR1 and CDR2 sequences are MNHEY and SVGAGI. CDR3 residues: CASGYNRGETQYF. CDR3 sequence (DNA): TGTGCCAGCGGCTATAACAGGGGAGAGACCCAGTACTTC.

This clone was recorded once. The gene calls are TRBV5-4 and TRBJ2-7; 9 bases are a match to TRBD1. The V segment lost 4 bases and the J segment 4 bases; nucleotides outside the gene matches: 15. CDR1 and CDR2 from the germline V gene are SGHNT and YYREEE (reference sequence). The CDR3 contains 17 residues. CDR3 residues: CASSQYTGGGSPYEQYF. CDR3 in DNA: TGTGCCAGCAGCCAATACACAGGGGGCGGTTCCCCATACGAGCAGTACTTC.

The rearrangement links TRBV6-1 to TRBJ1-4; 8 bases are shared with TRBD1. The germline gives CDR1 MNHNS, CDR2 SASEGT. J was trimmed by 5 bases and V by 0 bases; bases with no gene match: 5. The CDR3 is 16 amino acids. Here the CDR3 reads CASSEAVGTGNEKLFF. CDR3 sequence (DNA): TGTGCCAGCAGTGAAGCGGTTGGGACAGGAAATGAAAAACTGTTTTTT.

The chain combines TRBV19 with TRBJ2-1; 7 nucleotides agree with TRBD2. CDR1 is LNHDA and CDR2 is SQIVND in the germline V gene (reference sequence). The V segment lost 5 bases and the J segment 2 bases; nucleotides outside the gene matches: 6. The CDR3 loop spans 15 amino acids. DNA of the CDR3: TGTGCCAGTAGTCGAGGGCTAGCGGCCTACAATGAGCAGTTCTTC. Its translation: CASSRGLAAYNEQFF.

The chain links TRBV5-6 to TRBJ1-5; 8 bases fit TRBD1. The junction had 10 bases not matched to a gene; V was cut back by 4 bases and J by 7 bases. This CDR3 contains 15 residues. Germline CDR1 and CDR2: SGHDT and YYEEEE. CDR3 protein: CASSRTDRGGQPQHF. CDR3 bases: TGTGCCAGCAGCCGAACTGACAGGGGAGGACAGCCCCAGCATTTT.

This clone was recorded only once. The V gene is TRBV10-3, the J gene TRBJ2-7; 7 bases are shared with TRBD2. CDR1 and CDR2 (germline): ENHRY, SYGVKD. The CDR3 extends over 14 amino acids. J lost 7 bases, V lost 7 bases, and 13 bases had no gene match. The CDR3 DNA is TGTGCCATCACGTCGGGGAGGGCCTTAGAAGAGCAGTACTTC. Its translation is CAITSGRALEEQYF.

The V and J genes are TRBV11-2 and TRBJ2-1; D not certain. The CDR3 sequence is 12 residues long. The V gene lost 8 bases and the J gene lost 15 bases, with 20 bases spanning the gap. CDR1 is SGHAT, CDR2 FQNNGV, per germline. CDR3 bases: TGTGCCAGCGGATTGGATCAGCAGGTAATGTTCTTC. This sequence encodes CASGLDQQVMFF.